This T cell receptor beta chain was sequenced for a study of monozygotic twins with inflammatory bowel disease. Per sample, reverse transcription was split into eight reactions. TCRdb reanalyzed the 5' RACE reads, giving one entry per CDR3 protein sequence and no DNA. The sample's table shows 150,000 or so distinct CDR3 sequences. Per the germline V gene, CDR1 is SGHAT and CDR2 is FQDESV (reference sequence). The CDR3 has 16 residues. General observations from the study: Healthy co-twins exceeded IBD patients in TCRbeta diversity as measured by inverse Simpson.

Whole blood without T cell sorting served as the source of isolated total RNA. Concerning this clonotype itself: Antigen specificity is unknown.

Sequencing was performed on blood. The V and J genes are TRBV11-1 and TRBJ2-1; the D gene TCRdb calls, TRBD2, cannot be checked with no DNA. The source is a human donor with ulcerative colitis or Crohn's disease, or a healthy co-twin of an affected twin (not recorded which). This CDR3 reads CASSLSAGHSYNEQFF. The entire variable domain, with the rest obtained from reference TRBV11-1 and TRBJ2-1, is as follows: EAEVAQSPRYKITEKSQAVAFWCDPISGHATLYWYRQILGQGPELLVQFQDESVVDDSQLPKDRFSAERLKGVDSTLKIQPAELGDSAMYLCASSLSAGHSYNEQFFGPGTRLTVL.